One sample yielded the 5 T cell receptor beta chains listed below, sequenced in a study of vaccination and CD4 T cells after COVID-19. Their antigens are not known. The assay that was used to sequence DNA from cultured CD4+ T cells was the Oncomine TCR Beta short-read assay. TCRdb redid the calling of the PCR reads with MiXCR, one entry per CDR3 protein. Counted here are approximately 20,000 distinct CDR3 sequences, roughly 55% occurring once; the ten biggest clones make up approximately 17%. Indicated treatment: approximately 11-day PBMC culture with coronavirus spike peptide pools or control peptides (ViraFEST assay). The sample in question was CD4+ T cells from blood, cultured in vitro, obtained before SARS-CoV-2 vaccination. The source is a human donor who had recovered from COVID-19.

This clonotype occurred a few times. V is TRBV5-4 and J is TRBJ2-5; no reliable D call. Germline values: CDR1 SGHNT, CDR2 YYREEE (reference sequence). There are 13 residues in the CDR3. V was pared by 0 bases and J by 7 bases, with 10 bases between. CDR3 amino acids: CASSLDIAGTQYF. The CDR3, as DNA: TGTGCCAGCAGCTTGGACATTGCTGGGACCCAGTACTTC.

This chain joins TRBV7-9 and TRBJ2-1; 10 bases match TRBD1. The CDR3 has 15 amino acids. V lost 5 bases, J lost 8 bases, and 9 bases stayed unmatched. CDR1 and CDR2 (germline): SEHNR, FQNEAQ (reference sequence). CDR3 in amino acids: CASSRGGTGVDEQFF. The CDR3 DNA reads TGTGCCAGCAGCCGCGGGGGGACAGGGGTCGATGAGCAGTTCTTC.

V gene TRBV27 combines with J gene TRBJ2-7; 9 bases map to TRBD1. Germline-derived CDR1 and CDR2 are MNHEY and SMNVEV (reference sequence). The CDR3 contains 13 residues. V trimming: 8 bases; J trimming: 6 bases; junction bases outside the gene matches: 8. CDR3: CASRTGVVTEQYF. CDR3 nucleotides: TGTGCCAGCCGGACAGGGGTAGTTACCGAGCAGTACTTC.

The V call is TRBV19, the J call TRBJ1-5, with TRBD1 as a possible D gene (5 bases). The CDR3 extends over 15 amino acids. Trimming stripped 4 bases from V and 4 bases from J, with 14 bases between. Germline-derived CDR1 and CDR2 are LNHDA and SQIVND (reference sequence). CDR3 sequence: CASSTRVALNQPQHF. The CDR3 DNA reads as TGTGCCAGTAGTACCAGGGTAGCCCTGAATCAGCCCCAGCATTTT.

Only a few counts were recorded for this clonotype. The chain employs TRBV27 and TRBJ2-2, with TRBD2 as a possible D gene (7 bases). Germline values: CDR1 MNHEY, CDR2 SMNVEV (reference sequence). V was cut by 0 bases and J by 4 bases, with 12 bases left in between. CDR3 length: 16 residues. The CDR3 loop is CASSLSGGGLTGELFF. CDR3 nucleotide sequence: TGTGCCAGCAGTTTATCAGGCGGGGGCCTCACCGGGGAGCTGTTTTTT.